The clone carrying this T cell receptor beta chain was seen only once. This sample was taken from a study of T cell responses to AZD1222 COVID-19 vaccine. The CDR3 has 13 residues. V lost 5 bases and J lost 7, with 14 bases in between. Germline V gene sequence: CDR1 LNHNV, CDR2 YYDKDF (reference sequence). TCRdb's table, derived via immunoSEQ multiplex PCR, lists solely in-frame clones and lacks some. The sample holds approximately 130,000 clones, 89% seen once. The sample consisted of peripheral blood, taken 28 days after the second AZD1222 dose. The chain is built from TRBV15 and TRBJ1-2; D is uncertain. The sequence was collected from an adult who received the AZD1222 COVID-19 vaccine. The chain's CDR3 is CATSLTPVPGYTF. The CDR3 coding sequence is TGTGCCACCAGCCTTACGCCCGTCCCTGGCTACACCTTC.